Listed below are T cell receptor beta chains from one sample, sequenced in a study of T cells after yellow fever vaccination. TCRdb used MiXCR to reprocess the 5' RACE reads, holding one entry per CDR3 protein. The sample has about 300,000 distinct CDR3 sequences; under 9% are singletons. This sample comprised CD4+ T cells sorted from PBMCs, obtained 5 days after the yellow fever booster vaccination. These receptors were obtained from a man between 18 and 29 years old who received the YFV17D yellow fever vaccine. The CDR3 runs from the conserved cysteine through the conserved F or W. The order of the fields is CDR3 DNA, CDR3 protein, clone size, J gene, V gene, D gene. A D gene is named only where the DNA matches it firmly. Rows give clone size only sometimes, using once, few, many, or a class for an expanded clone.

CDR3 DNA: TGTGCCAGCAAGACAGGGGGTTCTGAAAAACTGTTTTTT
CDR3 protein: CASKTGGSEKLFF
clone size: few
J gene: TRBJ1-4
V gene: TRBV2
D gene: TRBD1

CDR3 DNA: TGTGCCAGCAGCTTAGCAGGGGGGGTAGAGACCCAGTACTTC
CDR3 protein: CASSLAGGVETQYF
clone size: many
J gene: TRBJ2-5
V gene: TRBV7-2
D gene: .

CDR3 DNA: TGTGCCAGCAGCTCCAGTGGTTTAGGGCAAACTGAAGCTTTCTTT
CDR3 protein: CASSSSGLGQTEAFF
clone size: few
J gene: TRBJ1-1
V gene: TRBV7-2
D gene: .

CDR3 DNA: TGTGCCAGCAGCCCCCGAAGCCAGGCGGAAAAACTGTTTTTT
CDR3 protein: CASSPRSQAEKLFF
clone size: few
J gene: TRBJ1-4
V gene: TRBV7-9
D gene: .

CDR3 DNA: TGCAGTGCTAGAGGGGAGGACTATGGCTACACCTTC
CDR3 protein: CSARGEDYGYTF
clone size: few
J gene: TRBJ1-2
V gene: TRBV20-1
D gene: .

CDR3 DNA: TGTGCCAGCAGCTACATACCCCGCTCTGGAAACACCATATATTTT
CDR3 protein: CASSYIPRSGNTIYF
clone size: many
J gene: TRBJ1-3
V gene: TRBV5-6
D gene: .

CDR3 DNA: TGTGCTAGCAGCCCACGGACTAGCGGGGGAGGCTACAATGAGCAGTTCTTC
CDR3 protein: CASSPRTSGGGYNEQFF
clone size: .
J gene: TRBJ2-1
V gene: TRBV7-7
D gene: TRBD2

CDR3 DNA: TGTGCCAGCAGCCCGAGGTCAGGGGGAAACACTGAAGCTTTCTTT
CDR3 protein: CASSPRSGGNTEAFF
clone size: few
J gene: TRBJ1-1
V gene: TRBV3-1
D gene: TRBD1

CDR3 DNA: TGCGCCAGCAGCGCAACAGGGGGCATACAAGAGACCCAGTACTTC
CDR3 protein: CASSATGGIQETQYF
clone size: few
J gene: TRBJ2-5
V gene: TRBV5-1
D gene: TRBD1

CDR3 DNA: TGTGCCAGCAGCCTGGCAGGGACAGGTTGGGATTTCTTT
CDR3 protein: CASSLAGTGWDFF
clone size: .
J gene: TRBJ1-1
V gene: TRBV7-2
D gene: TRBD1

CDR3 DNA: TGTGCCACCCGGGATAGACTTACCACAGATACGCAGTATTTT
CDR3 protein: CATRDRLTTDTQYF
clone size: .
J gene: TRBJ2-3
V gene: TRBV15
D gene: .

CDR3 DNA: TGTGCCAGCAGTTACCACCGGGACTCGGGAGCTGAAGCTTTCTTT
CDR3 protein: CASSYHRDSGAEAFF
clone size: many
J gene: TRBJ1-1
V gene: TRBV6-5
D gene: .

CDR3 DNA: TGTGCCAGCGCGGGACAGAGTGTTGATGGCTACACCTTC
CDR3 protein: CASAGQSVDGYTF
clone size: .
J gene: TRBJ1-2
V gene: TRBV7-9
D gene: TRBD1

CDR3 DNA: TGCGCCAGCAGCCCCCTCGGAAATATGAACACTGAAGCTTTCTTT
CDR3 protein: CASSPLGNMNTEAFF
clone size: .
J gene: TRBJ1-1
V gene: TRBV4-1
D gene: .

CDR3 DNA: TGCAGCGTTGAAAGGGGGCGGAACACTGAAGCTTTCTTT
CDR3 protein: CSVERGRNTEAFF
clone size: many
J gene: TRBJ1-1
V gene: TRBV29-1
D gene: TRBD1

CDR3 DNA: TGTGCCACCAGTGATTTATACAGAGCTTTCTTT
CDR3 protein: CATSDLYRAFF
clone size: .
J gene: TRBJ1-1
V gene: TRBV24-1
D gene: .

CDR3 DNA: TGTGCCAGTACCATGGACAGCCTGTGGACTGAAGCTTTCTTT
CDR3 protein: CASTMDSLWTEAFF
clone size: many
J gene: TRBJ1-1
V gene: TRBV19
D gene: .

CDR3 DNA: TGCGCCAGCAGCTTGAACAGAGATAGCACAGATACGCAGTATTTT
CDR3 protein: CASSLNRDSTDTQYF
clone size: many
J gene: TRBJ2-3
V gene: TRBV5-1
D gene: .